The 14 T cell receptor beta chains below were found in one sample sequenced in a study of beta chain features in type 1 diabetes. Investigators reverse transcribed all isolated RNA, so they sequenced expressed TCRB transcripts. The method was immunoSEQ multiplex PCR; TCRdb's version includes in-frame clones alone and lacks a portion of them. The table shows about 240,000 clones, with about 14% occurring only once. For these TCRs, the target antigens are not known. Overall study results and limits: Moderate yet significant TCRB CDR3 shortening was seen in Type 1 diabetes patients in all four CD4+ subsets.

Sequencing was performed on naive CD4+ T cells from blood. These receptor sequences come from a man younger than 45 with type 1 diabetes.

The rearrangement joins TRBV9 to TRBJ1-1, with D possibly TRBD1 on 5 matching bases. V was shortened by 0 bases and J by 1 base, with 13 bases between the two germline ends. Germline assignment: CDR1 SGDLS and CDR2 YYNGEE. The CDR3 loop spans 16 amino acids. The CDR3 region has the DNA TGTGCCAGCAGCGTAGCTACGGGGCGGGAGAACACTGAAGCTTTCTTT. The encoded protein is CASSVATGRENTEAFF.

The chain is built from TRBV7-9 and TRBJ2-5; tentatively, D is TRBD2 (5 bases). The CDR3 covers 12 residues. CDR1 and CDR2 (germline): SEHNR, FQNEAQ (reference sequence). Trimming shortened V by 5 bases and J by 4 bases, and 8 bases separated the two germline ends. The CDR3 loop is CASSTSGETQYF. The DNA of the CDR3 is TGTGCCAGCAGCACTAGTGGAGAGACCCAGTACTTC.

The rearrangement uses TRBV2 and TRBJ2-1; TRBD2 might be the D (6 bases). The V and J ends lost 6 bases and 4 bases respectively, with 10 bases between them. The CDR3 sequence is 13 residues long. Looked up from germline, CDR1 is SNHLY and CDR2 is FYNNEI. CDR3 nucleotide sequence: TGTGCCAGCAGCGGAGGGAAATACAATGAGCAGTTCTTC. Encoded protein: CASSGGKYNEQFF. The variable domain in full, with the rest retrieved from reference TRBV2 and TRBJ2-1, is EPEVTQTPSHQVTQMGQEVILRCVPISNHLYFYWYRQILGQKVEFLVSFYNNEISEKSEIFDDQFSVERPDGSNFTLKIRSTKLEDSAMYFCASSGGKYNEQFFGPGTRLTVL.

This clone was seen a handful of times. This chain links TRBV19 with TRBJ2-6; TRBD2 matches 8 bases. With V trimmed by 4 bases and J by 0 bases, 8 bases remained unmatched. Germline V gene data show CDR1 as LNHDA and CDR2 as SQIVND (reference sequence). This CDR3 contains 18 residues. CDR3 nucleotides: TGTGCCAGTAGTACCACTAGCGGAGGGATCTCTGGGGCCAACGTCCTGACTTTC. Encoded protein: CASSTTSGGISGANVLTF.

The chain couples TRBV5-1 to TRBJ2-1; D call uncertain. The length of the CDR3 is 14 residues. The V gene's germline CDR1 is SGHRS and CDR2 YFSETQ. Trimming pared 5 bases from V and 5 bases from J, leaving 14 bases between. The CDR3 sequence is CASSVFPANNEQFF. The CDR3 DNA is TGCGCCAGCAGTGTTTTCCCAGCGAACAATGAGCAGTTCTTC.

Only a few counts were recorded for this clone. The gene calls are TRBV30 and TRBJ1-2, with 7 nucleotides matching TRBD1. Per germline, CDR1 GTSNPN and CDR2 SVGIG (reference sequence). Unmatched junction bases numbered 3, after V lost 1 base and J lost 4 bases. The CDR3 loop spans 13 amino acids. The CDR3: CAWSASGGYGYTF. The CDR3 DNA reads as TGTGCCTGGAGTGCCTCAGGGGGCTATGGCTACACCTTC.

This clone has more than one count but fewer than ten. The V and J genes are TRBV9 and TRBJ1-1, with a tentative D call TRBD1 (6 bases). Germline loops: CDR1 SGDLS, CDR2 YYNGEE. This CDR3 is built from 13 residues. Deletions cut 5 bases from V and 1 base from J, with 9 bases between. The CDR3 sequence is CASRPRGNTEAFF. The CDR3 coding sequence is TGTGCCAGCAGACCCAGGGGGAACACTGAAGCTTTCTTT.

The CDR3 region has the DNA TGTGCCAGTAGTAAGGGGGACGCTAACAATGAGCAGTTCTTC. This translates into CASSKGDANNEQFF. V is TRBV19 and J is TRBJ2-1; the D gene is possibly TRBD1 (6 bases). The CDR3 covers 14 residues. Germline V lookup: CDR1 LNHDA, CDR2 SQIVND (reference sequence). Trimming removed 4 bases at V and 5 bases at J, with 12 bases between.

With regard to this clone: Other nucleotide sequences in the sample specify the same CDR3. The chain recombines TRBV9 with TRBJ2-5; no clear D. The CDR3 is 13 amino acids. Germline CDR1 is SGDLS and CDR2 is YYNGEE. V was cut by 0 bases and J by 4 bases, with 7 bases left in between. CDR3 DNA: TGTGCCAGCAGCGTAGGGAGTGGAGAGACCCAGTACTTC. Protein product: CASSVGSGETQYF. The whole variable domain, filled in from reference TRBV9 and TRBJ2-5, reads DSGVTQTPKHLITATGQRVTLRCSPRSGDLSVYWYQQSLDQGLQFLIQYYNGEERAKGNILERFSAQQFPDLHSELNLSSLELGDSALYFCASSVGSGETQYFGPGTRLLVL.

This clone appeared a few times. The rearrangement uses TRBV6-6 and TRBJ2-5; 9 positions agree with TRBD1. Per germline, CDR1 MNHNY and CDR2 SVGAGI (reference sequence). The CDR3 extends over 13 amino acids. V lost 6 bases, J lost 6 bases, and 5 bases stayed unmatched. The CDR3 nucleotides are TGTGCCAGCAGCGCCGGACAGGGGCAGACCCAGTACTTC. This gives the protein CASSAGQGQTQYF.

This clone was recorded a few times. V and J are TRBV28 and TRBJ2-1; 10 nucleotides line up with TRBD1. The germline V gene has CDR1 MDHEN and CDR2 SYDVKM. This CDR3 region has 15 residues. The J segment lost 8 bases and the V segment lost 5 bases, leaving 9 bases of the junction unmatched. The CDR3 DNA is TGTGCCAGCAGTCTAGGAGGGACAGGGGTATATGAGCAGTTCTTC. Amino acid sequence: CASSLGGTGVYEQFF. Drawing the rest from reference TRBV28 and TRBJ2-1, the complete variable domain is DVKVTQSSRYLVKRTGEKVFLECVQDMDHENMFWYRQDPGLGLRLIYFSYDVKMKEKGDIPEGYSVSREKKERFSLILESASTNQTSMYLCASSLGGTGVYEQFFGPGTRLTVL.

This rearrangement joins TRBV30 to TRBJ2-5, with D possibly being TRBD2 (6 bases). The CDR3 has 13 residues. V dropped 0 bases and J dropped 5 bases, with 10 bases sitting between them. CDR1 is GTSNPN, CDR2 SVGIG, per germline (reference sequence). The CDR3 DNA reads TGTGCCTGGAGTGTCGGAGGGGTGGAGACCCAGTACTTC. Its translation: CAWSVGGVETQYF.

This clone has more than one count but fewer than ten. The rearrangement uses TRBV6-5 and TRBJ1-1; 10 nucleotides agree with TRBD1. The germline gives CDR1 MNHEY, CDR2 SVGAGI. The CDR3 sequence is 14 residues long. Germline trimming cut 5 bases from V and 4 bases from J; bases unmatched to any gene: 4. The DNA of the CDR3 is TGTGCCAGCAGTCGGGGGACAGGGGTCACTGAAGCTTTCTTT. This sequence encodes CASSRGTGVTEAFF.

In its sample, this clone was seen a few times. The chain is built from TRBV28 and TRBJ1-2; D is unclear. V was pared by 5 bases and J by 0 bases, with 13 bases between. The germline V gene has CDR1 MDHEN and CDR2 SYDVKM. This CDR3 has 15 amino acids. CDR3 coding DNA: TGTGCCAGCAGTCCCCCGGGGAATTCTAACTATGGCTACACCTTC. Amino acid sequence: CASSPPGNSNYGYTF.